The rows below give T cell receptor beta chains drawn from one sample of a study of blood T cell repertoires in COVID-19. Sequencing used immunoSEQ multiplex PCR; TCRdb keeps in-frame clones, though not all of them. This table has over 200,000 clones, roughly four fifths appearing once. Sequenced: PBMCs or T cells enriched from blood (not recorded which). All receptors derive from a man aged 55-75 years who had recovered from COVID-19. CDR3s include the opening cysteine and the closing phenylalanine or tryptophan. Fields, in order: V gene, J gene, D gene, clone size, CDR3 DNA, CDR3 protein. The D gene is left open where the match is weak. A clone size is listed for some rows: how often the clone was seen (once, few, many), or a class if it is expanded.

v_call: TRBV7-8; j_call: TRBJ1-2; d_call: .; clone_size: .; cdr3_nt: TGTGCCAGCAGCCTGTCCCACGGGGGCTACACCTTC; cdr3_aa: CASSLSHGGYTF
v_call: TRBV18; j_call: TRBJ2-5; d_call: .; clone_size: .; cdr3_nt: TGTGCCAGCTCACCTCCGAGCACGGAGACCCAGTACTTC; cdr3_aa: CASSPPSTETQYF
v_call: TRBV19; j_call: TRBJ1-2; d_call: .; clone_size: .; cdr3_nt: TGTGCCAGTAGTATAGAGTCCCAGGGGAGCTATGGCTACACCTTC; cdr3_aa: CASSIESQGSYGYTF
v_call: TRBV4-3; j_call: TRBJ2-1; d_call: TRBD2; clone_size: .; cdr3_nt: TGCGCCAGCAGCCAAGTTAGACTAGCGCCTAACAATGAGCGTTTCTTC; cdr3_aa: CASSQVRLAPNNERFF
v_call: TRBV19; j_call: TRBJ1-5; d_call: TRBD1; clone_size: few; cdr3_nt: TGTGCCACAAGGACAGGGGGATATTATAGCAATCAGCCCCAGCATTTT; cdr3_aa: CATRTGGYYSNQPQHF
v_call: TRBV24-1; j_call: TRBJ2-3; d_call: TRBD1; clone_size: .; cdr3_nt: TGTGCCACCAGTACAGGGGGAAGTAGGGATACGCAGTATTTT; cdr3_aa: CATSTGGSRDTQYF
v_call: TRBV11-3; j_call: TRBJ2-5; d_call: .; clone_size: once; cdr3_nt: TGTGCCAGCAGCCATGACAGCCAAGAGACCCAGTACTTC; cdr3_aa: CASSHDSQETQYF
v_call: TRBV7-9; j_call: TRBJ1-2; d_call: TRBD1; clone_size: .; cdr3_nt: TGTGCCAGCAGCCTAGAACAGGGGACTAACTATGGCTACACCTTC; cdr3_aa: CASSLEQGTNYGYTF
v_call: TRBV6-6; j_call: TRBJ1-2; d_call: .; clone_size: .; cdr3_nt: TGTGCCAGCAGTTACCCTGGGGGGAAGTATGGCTACACCTTC; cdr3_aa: CASSYPGGKYGYTF
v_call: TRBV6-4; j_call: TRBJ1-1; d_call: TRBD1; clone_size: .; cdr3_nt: TGTGCCAGCAGTGAGAGACAGGGGAACACTGAAGCTTTCTTT; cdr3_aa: CASSERQGNTEAFF
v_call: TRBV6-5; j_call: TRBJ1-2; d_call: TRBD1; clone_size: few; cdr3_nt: TGTGCCAGCTTGGCCCGGGACAGGGGTGTCTATGGCTACACCTTC; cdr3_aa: CASLARDRGVYGYTF
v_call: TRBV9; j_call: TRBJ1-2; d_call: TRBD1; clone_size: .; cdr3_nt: TGTGCCAGCAGCCCGGGGGTAGGAGGGGGCGCGGACTATGGCTACACCTTC; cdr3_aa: CASSPGVGGGADYGYTF
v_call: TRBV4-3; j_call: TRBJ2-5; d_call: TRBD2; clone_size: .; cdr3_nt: TGCGCCAGCAGCCAAGATCCCTCCGTGGGACTAGCGGGGCCTCGGGAGACCCAGTACTTC; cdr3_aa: CASSQDPSVGLAGPRETQYF
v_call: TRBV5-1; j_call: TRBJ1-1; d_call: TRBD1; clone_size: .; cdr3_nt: TGCGCCAGCAGCATACAGGGGGGGACTGAAGCTTTCTTT; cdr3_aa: CASSIQGGTEAFF
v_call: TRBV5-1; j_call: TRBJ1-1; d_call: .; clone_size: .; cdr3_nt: TGCGCCAGCAGCCAAGCCAGGGGCGGCACTGAAGCTTTCTTT; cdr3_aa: CASSQARGGTEAFF
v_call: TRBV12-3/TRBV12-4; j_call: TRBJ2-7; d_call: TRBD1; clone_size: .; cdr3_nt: TGTGCCAGCAGTTTCGACAGGGGGGACGAGCAGTACTTC; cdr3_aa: CASSFDRGDEQYF
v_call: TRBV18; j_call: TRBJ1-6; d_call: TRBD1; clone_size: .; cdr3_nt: TGTGCCAGCTCACCACAAGCTGGACAGGGGGGTTCACCCCTCCACTTT; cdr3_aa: CASSPQAGQGGSPLHF
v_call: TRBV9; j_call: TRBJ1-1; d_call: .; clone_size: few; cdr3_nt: TGTGCCAGCAGCCCGAGGGCGGAGGGTACTGAAGCTTTCTTT; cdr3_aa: CASSPRAEGTEAFF
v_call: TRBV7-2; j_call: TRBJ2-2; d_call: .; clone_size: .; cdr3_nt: TGTGCCAGCAGCCCCCAGGGGGGCTCCTTCTACGGGGAGCTGTTTTTT; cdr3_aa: CASSPQGGSFYGELFF
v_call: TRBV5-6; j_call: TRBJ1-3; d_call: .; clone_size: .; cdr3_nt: TGTGCCAGCAGCTCTACAGGATCTGGAAACACCATATATTTT; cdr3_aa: CASSSTGSGNTIYF
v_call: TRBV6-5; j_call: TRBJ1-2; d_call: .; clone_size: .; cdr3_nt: TGTGCCAGCAGCCGCCAGGGGTATGGCTACACCTTC; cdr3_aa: CASSRQGYGYTF
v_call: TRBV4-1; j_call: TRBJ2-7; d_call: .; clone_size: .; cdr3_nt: TGCGCCAGCAGCCAAGATTCGGGGCGGGGCGGACGATCCTACGAGCAGTACTTC; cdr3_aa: CASSQDSGRGGRSYEQYF
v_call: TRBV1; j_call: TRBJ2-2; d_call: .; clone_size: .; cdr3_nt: TGCACCAGCAGCCAAGCAGGGGAGACGAACACCGGGGAGCTGTTTTTT; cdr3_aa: CTSSQAGETNTGELFF
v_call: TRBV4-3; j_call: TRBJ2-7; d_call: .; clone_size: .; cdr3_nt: TGCGCCAGCAGCCAACCCCCTGGGGGGGCGCAGTACTTC; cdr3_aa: CASSQPPGGAQYF
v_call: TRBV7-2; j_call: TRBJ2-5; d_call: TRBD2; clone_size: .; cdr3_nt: TGTGCCAGCAGCTTTGTGAGACTAGCGGGTGAGACCCAGTACTTC; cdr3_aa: CASSFVRLAGETQYF
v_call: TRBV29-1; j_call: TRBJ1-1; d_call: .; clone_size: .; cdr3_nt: TGCAGCGTCACCCTCGGCACTGAAGCTTTCTTT; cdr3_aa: CSVTLGTEAFF
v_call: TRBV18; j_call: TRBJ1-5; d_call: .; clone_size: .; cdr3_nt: TGTGCCAGCTCACCACAGGGATTTGGGAGTCAGCCCCAGCATTTT; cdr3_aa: CASSPQGFGSQPQHF
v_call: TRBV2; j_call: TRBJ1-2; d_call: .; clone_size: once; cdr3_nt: TGTGCCAGCAGTGGATTGGTTGGGCTCGGCTACACCTTC; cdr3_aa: CASSGLVGLGYTF
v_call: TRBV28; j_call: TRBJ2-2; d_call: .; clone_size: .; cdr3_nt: TGTGCCAGCAGTTTTCGGGAGATATACACCGGGGAGCTGTTTTTT; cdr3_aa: CASSFREIYTGELFF
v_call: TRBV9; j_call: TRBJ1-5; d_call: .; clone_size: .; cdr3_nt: TGTGCCAGCAGCGTAGGGGCCGAGAATAGCAATCAGCCCCAGCATTTT; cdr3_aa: CASSVGAENSNQPQHF
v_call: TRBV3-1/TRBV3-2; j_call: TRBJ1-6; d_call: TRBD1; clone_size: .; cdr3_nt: TGTGCCAGCAGCCAGGGACAGGGGGCGAATTCACCCCTCCACTTT; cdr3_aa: CASSQGQGANSPLHF
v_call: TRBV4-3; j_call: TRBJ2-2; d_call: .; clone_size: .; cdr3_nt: TGCGCCAGCAGCCAAGATCTCGGGACACCAAGGTCGGGGGAGCTGTTTTTT; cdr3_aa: CASSQDLGTPRSGELFF
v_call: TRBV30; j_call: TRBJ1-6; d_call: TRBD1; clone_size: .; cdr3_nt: TGTGGCCGGTGGGACAGGCGATGGTATAATTCACCCCTCCACTTT; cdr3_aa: CGRWDRRWYNSPLHF
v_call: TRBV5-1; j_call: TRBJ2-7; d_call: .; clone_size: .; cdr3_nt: TGCGCCAGCAGCTTGGGCCAGGGAGGCTACGAGCAGTACTTC; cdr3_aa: CASSLGQGGYEQYF
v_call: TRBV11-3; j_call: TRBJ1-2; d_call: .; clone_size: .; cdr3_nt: TGTGCCAGCAGCTTAGAGGGTCGCGGGGGCTTCTATGGCTACACCTTC; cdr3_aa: CASSLEGRGGFYGYTF
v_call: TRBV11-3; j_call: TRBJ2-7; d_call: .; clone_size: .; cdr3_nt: TGTGCCAGCAGCTTATTGGTGGGGAGCTCCTACGAGCAGTACTTC; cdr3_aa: CASSLLVGSSYEQYF
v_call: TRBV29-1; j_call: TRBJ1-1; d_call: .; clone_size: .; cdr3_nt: TGCAGCGGTCGGGTGAACACTGAAGCTTTCTTT; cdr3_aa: CSGRVNTEAFF
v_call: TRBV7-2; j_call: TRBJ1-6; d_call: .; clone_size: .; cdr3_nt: TGTGCCAGCAGCCCCTCGGGCTCCTATAATTCACCCCTCCACTTT; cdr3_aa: CASSPSGSYNSPLHF
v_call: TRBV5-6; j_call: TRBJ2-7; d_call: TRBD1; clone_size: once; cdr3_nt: TGTGCCAGCAGCCTCGGGACAGGGTCTTGGGAGCAGTACTTC; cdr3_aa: CASSLGTGSWEQYF
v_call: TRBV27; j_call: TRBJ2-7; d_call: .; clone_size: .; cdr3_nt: TGTGCCAGCAAAATGACAGGCCCTCCTTACGAGCAGTACTTC; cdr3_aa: CASKMTGPPYEQYF
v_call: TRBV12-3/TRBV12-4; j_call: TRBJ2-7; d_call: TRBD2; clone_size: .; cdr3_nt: TGTGCCAGCAGTTTTCGCGGGGGGGCGCTTGGCTTC; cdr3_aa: CASSFRGGALGF
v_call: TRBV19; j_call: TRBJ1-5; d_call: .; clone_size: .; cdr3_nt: TGTGCCAGTAGTATTCGACAGAGCAATCAGCCCCAGCATTTT; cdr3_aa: CASSIRQSNQPQHF
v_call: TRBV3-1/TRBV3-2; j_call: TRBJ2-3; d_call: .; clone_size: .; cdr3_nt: TGTGCCAGCAGTCAAGGGGCTACAAGCACAGATACGCAGTATTTT; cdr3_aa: CASSQGATSTDTQYF
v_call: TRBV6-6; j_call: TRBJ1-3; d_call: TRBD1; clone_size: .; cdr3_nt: TGTGCCAGCAGTCCCAGGGGGAATGGAAACACCATATATTTT; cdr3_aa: CASSPRGNGNTIYF
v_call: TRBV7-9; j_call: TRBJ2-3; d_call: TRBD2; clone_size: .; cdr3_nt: TGTGCCAGCAGCGTGACTAGCGGGGGGATAGATACGCAGTATTTT; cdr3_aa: CASSVTSGGIDTQYF
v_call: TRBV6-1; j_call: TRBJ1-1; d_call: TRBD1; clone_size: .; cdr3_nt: TGTGCCACCGAGACAGGGGGGCCCGAAGCTTTCTTT; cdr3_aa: CATETGGPEAFF
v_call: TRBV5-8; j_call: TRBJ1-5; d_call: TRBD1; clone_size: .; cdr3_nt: TGTGCCAGCAGACTAACAGGGGTTCGTCAGCCCCAGCATTTT; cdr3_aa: CASRLTGVRQPQHF
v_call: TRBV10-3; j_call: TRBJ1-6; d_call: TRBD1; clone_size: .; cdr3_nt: TGTGCCATCAGTGAGTCCCCGACAGGGGGCTTAAAGGAGGCCCTCCACTTT; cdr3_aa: CAISESPTGGLKEALHF
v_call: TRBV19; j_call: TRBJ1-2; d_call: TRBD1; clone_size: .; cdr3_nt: TGTGCCAGTAGTCTCGGACAGGGCGACGGCTACACCTTC; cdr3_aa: CASSLGQGDGYTF
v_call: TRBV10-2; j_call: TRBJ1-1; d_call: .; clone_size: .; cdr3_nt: TGCGCCAGCAGTGTTTCGCAGGGAATCATTATGAACACTGAAGCTTTCTTT; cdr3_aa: CASSVSQGIIMNTEAFF